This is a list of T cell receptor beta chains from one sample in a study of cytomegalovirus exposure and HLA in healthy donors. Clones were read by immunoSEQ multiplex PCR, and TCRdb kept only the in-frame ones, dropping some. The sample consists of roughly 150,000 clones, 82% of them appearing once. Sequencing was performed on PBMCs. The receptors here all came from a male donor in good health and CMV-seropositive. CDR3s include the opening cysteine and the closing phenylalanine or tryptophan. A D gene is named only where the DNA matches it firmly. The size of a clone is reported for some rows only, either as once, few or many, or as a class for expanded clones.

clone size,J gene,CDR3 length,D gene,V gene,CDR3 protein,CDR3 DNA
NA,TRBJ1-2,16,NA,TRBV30,CAWVDWETSSEYGYTF,TGTGCCTGGGTCGACTGGGAGACCTCCTCAGAGTATGGCTACACCTTC
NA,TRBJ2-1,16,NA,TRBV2,CASRVRVTSSYNEQFF,TGTGCCAGCAGGGTGCGGGTCACGAGCTCCTACAATGAGCAGTTCTTC
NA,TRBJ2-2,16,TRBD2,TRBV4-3,CASSQGLAGAGGELFF,TGCGCCAGCAGCCAAGGACTAGCGGGAGCCGGCGGGGAGCTGTTTTTT
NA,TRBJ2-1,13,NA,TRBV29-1,CSVETGRRNEQFF,TGCAGCGTTGAAACTGGTAGGAGGAATGAGCAGTTCTTC
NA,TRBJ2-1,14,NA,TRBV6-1,CASSEGAPDNEQFF,TGTGCCAGCAGTGAAGGGGCCCCTGACAATGAGCAGTTCTTC
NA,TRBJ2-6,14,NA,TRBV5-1,CASSQASGANVLTF,TGCGCCAGCAGCCAAGCCTCTGGGGCCAACGTCCTGACTTTC
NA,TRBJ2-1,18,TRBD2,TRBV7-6,CASSLASSGGFSYNEQFF,TGTGCCAGCAGCTTAGCGTCGAGCGGGGGGTTCTCCTACAATGAGCAGTTCTTC
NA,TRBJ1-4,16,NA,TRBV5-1,CASSLGPGATNEKLFF,TGCGCCAGCAGCTTGGGTCCGGGAGCAACTAATGAAAAACTGTTTTTT
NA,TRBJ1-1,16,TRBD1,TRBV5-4,CASSFGTGGGNTEAFF,TGTGCCAGCAGCTTTGGGACAGGGGGGGGGAACACTGAAGCTTTCTTT
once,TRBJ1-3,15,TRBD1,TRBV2,CASSVGQGSGNTIYF,TGTGCCAGCAGCGTGGGACAGGGTAGCGGAAACACCATATATTTT
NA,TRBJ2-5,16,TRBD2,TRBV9,CASSVEDGRAMETQYF,TGTGCCAGCAGCGTAGAGGACGGGAGGGCCATGGAGACCCAGTACTTC
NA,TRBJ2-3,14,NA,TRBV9,CASSVTGTIDTQYF,TGTGCCAGCAGCGTTACCGGGACAATTGATACGCAGTATTTT
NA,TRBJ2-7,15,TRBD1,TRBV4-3,CASSPTGQGAGEQYF,TGCGCCAGCAGCCCAACCGGACAGGGGGCAGGAGAGCAGTACTTC
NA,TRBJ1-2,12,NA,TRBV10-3,CAISEGSGGYTF,TGTGCCATCAGTGAAGGGTCGGGGGGCTACACCTTC
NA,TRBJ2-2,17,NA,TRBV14,CASSQPATGTDTGELFF,TGTGCCAGCAGCCAACCCGCAACAGGAACTGACACCGGGGAGCTGTTTTTT
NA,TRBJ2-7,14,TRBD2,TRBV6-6,CASSYSRGSYEQYF,TGTGCCAGCAGTTACTCGCGGGGGTCCTACGAGCAGTACTTC
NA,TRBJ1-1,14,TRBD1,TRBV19,CASITGQGGTEAFF,TGTGCCAGTATTACCGGACAGGGGGGAACTGAAGCTTTCTTT
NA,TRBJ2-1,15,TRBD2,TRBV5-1,CASSLYREDYNEQFF,TGCGCCAGCAGCTTGTACCGGGAGGACTACAATGAGCAGTTCTTC
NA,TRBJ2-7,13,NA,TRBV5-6,CASSLRVTYEQYF,TGTGCCAGCAGCTTGAGAGTAACCTACGAGCAGTACTTC
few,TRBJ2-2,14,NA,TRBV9,CASSVVLAAGELFF,TGTGCCAGCAGCGTAGTGCTAGCAGCCGGGGAGCTGTTTTTT
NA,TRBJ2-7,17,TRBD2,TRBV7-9,CASSLGVLASSSYEQYF,TGTGCCAGCAGCTTGGGGGTACTAGCGTCTAGCTCCTACGAGCAGTACTTC
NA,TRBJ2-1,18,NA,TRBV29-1,CSAYLRRGGTSSYNEQFF,TGCAGCGCATACCTGAGGAGGGGCGGGACGAGCTCCTACAATGAGCAGTTCTTC
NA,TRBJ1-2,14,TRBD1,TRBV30,CAWARDRDNYGYTF,TGTGCCTGGGCCAGGGACAGGGATAACTATGGCTACACCTTC
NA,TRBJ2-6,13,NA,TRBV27,CASSSDGANGLTF,TGTGCCAGCAGTAGTGATGGGGCCAACGGCCTGACTTTC
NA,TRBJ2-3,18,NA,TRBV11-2,CASSLEPLQTVGTDTQYF,TGTGCCAGCAGCTTAGAGCCCCTTCAGACAGTTGGCACAGATACGCAGTATTTT
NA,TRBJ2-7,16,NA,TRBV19,CASSIRLGQTVGEQYF,TGTGCCAGTAGTATACGCCTTGGACAGACCGTAGGGGAGCAGTACTTC
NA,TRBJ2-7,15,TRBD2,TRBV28,CASSLWAGGSNEQYF,TGTGCCAGCAGTTTGTGGGCGGGAGGGTCAAACGAGCAGTACTTC
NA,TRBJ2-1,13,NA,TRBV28,CASSQNFKGEQFF,TGTGCCAGCAGCCAAAACTTTAAGGGGGAGCAGTTCTTC
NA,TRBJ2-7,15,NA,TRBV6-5,CASSYSHNRSYEQYF,TGTGCCAGCAGTTACTCGCATAACAGATCCTACGAGCAGTACTTC
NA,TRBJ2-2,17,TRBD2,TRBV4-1,CASSQTGTSLSTGELFF,TGCGCCAGCAGCCAAACCGGGACTAGCCTCTCCACCGGGGAGCTGTTTTTT
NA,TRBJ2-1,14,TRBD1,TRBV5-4,CASTTGQGYNEQFF,TGTGCCAGCACCACAGGACAGGGTTACAATGAGCAGTTCTTC
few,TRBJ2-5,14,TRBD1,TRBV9,CASSVGQGGKTQYF,TGTGCCAGCAGCGTTGGACAGGGAGGAAAGACCCAGTACTTC
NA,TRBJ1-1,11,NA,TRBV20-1,CSAIRNTEAFF,TGCAGTGCTATTAGGAACACTGAAGCTTTCTTT
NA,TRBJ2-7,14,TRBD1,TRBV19,CASSRGDRDYEQYF,TGTGCCAGTAGTCGGGGGGACAGGGACTACGAGCAGTACTTC
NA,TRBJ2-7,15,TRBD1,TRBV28,CASSSAGTGISEQYF,TGTGCCAGCAGTTCCGCCGGGACAGGGATCAGCGAGCAGTACTTC
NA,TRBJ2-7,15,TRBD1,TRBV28,CASTDTGGVIYEQYF,TGTGCCAGCACCGATACAGGGGGTGTGATCTACGAGCAGTACTTC
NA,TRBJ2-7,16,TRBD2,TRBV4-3,CASSQGSLAVSYEQYF,TGCGCCAGCAGCCAAGGATCCCTAGCGGTCTCCTACGAGCAGTACTTC
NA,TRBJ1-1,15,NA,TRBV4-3,CASSTRTEGNTEAFF,TGCGCCAGCAGCACGCGGACGGAGGGGAACACTGAAGCTTTCTTT
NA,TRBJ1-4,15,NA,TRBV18,CASSSQEGGNEKLFF,TGTGCCAGCTCATCTCAGGAGGGCGGTAATGAAAAACTGTTTTTT